These 29 T cell receptor beta chains were sequenced from one sample in a study of blood T cell repertoires in COVID-19. The table came from immunoSEQ multiplex PCR; TCRdb's copy has only in-frame clones and leaves some out. The data contain about 59,000 clones, around nine tenths of them singletons. Sequencing used peripheral blood. The receptors come from a man older than 75 with acute or convalescent COVID-19.

CDR3 nucleotides: TGTGCTAGTGGTTCCTCCGGGACAGGGGGCGAGCAGTTCTTC. It codes for CASGSSGTGGEQFF. The chain has TRBV12-5 and TRBJ2-1; 12 bases are a match to TRBD1. CDR1 is LGHNT, CDR2 FRNRAP, per germline. The CDR3 covers 14 residues. V was pared by 4 bases and J by 10 bases, with 5 bases of the junction left unmatched.

J is TRBJ1-5 and V is TRBV19, with D uncertain. There are 17 residues in the CDR3. Deletions cut 7 bases from V and 3 bases from J, with 22 bases between. In germline, CDR1 is LNHDA, CDR2 SQIVND (reference sequence). CDR3 bases: TGTGCCAGTACGAAGGGTTTTTTAGGAGGCTCCAATCAGCCCCAGCATTTT. This encodes CASTKGFLGGSNQPQHF.

The J gene is TRBJ2-1, the V gene TRBV27, with 13 positions matching TRBD2. CDR3 length: 14 residues. V shed 8 bases and J 2 bases; nucleotides not matched to a gene: 0. In germline, CDR1 is MNHEY, CDR2 SMNVEV (reference sequence). CDR3 region: CASGLAGAYNEQFF. As DNA, the CDR3 is TGTGCCAGCGGACTAGCGGGGGCCTACAATGAGCAGTTCTTC.

The rearrangement links TRBV9 to TRBJ1-2, with D possibly TRBD1 on 5 matching bases. Trimming shortened V by 0 bases and J by 5 bases, and 17 bases separated the two germline ends. CDR1 SGDLS and CDR2 YYNGEE come from the germline V gene. The CDR3 spans 16 residues. Here the CDR3 reads CASSVGRERAGYGYTF. DNA for the CDR3: TGTGCCAGCAGCGTAGGCAGGGAAAGGGCTGGATATGGCTACACCTTC.

The V gene is TRBV6-5, the J gene TRBJ2-1; 8 bases agree with TRBD2. The V and J ends lost 7 bases and 1 base, in that order; junction bases with no gene match: 0. The length of the CDR3 is 13 residues. CDR1 and CDR2 (germline): MNHEY, SVGAGI. CDR3 DNA: TGTGCCAGCAAGCGGGGGTCCTACAATGAGCAGTTCTTC. Its translation: CASKRGSYNEQFF.

This chain uses TRBV18 with TRBJ2-6; D remains unclear. The CDR3 consists of 14 residues. V lost 6 bases and J 0 bases, leaving 6 bases between the germline ends. Germline CDR1 is KGHSH and CDR2 is LQKENI. CDR3: CASSQDSGANVLTF. The CDR3 DNA reads as TGTGCCAGCTCTCAGGACTCTGGGGCCAACGTCCTGACTTTC.

The CDR3 DNA reads TGTGCCAGCAGGTACTACAGGGGAGGTTTCACTGAAGCTTTCTTT. Translated: CASRYYRGGFTEAFF. The rearrangement joins TRBV5-8 to TRBJ1-1, with 7 bases aligning to TRBD1. This CDR3 is 15 amino acids long. Trimming cost V 5 bases and J 4 bases; bases outside gene matches: 11. In germline, CDR1 is SGHTS, CDR2 YDEGEE.

The chain carries TRBV7-9 and TRBJ2-5, with a tentative D call TRBD2 (5 bases). The CDR3 sequence is 12 residues long. The V end lost 4 bases, the J end lost 4 bases, and 7 bases lay between the germline ends. CDR1 and CDR2 (germline): SEHNR, FQNEAQ (reference sequence). CDR3 nucleotide sequence: TGTGCCAGCAGCTCACGGGGAGAGACCCAGTACTTC. It specifies CASSSRGETQYF.

The DNA for the CDR3 is TGTGCCAGCACCCTCTCACTAGCGGGGGGGCTGCGCACAGATACGCAGTATTTT. It translates to CASTLSLAGGLRTDTQYF. This chain uses TRBV27 with TRBJ2-3, with TRBD2 matching 13 bases. V was clipped by 7 bases and J by 1 base; unmatched bases: 11. Germline CDR1 MNHEY, CDR2 SMNVEV (reference sequence). The CDR3 totals 18 residues.

V usage is TRBV28 and J usage is TRBJ1-1; 8 bases fit TRBD1. The trim removed 5 bases at V and 1 base at J, leaving 3 bases unmatched. The V gene's germline CDR1 is MDHEN and CDR2 SYDVKM. This CDR3 contains 14 residues. In nucleotides, the CDR3 is TGTGCCAGCAGTCTCACAGGGGGGAACACTGAAGCTTTCTTT. Protein product: CASSLTGGNTEAFF.

Ten or more counts support this clone. The rearrangement links TRBV7-9 to TRBJ2-2; the match to TRBD2 covers 8 bases. The CDR3 has 18 residues. Losses at the gene ends were 5 bases for V and 5 bases for J; bases not matched to a gene: 16. Germline loops: CDR1 SEHNR, CDR2 FQNEAQ (reference sequence). The CDR3 region is CASSLYRGTRGQTGELFF. As DNA, the CDR3 is TGTGCCAGCAGCCTATATCGGGGGACTAGAGGGCAAACCGGGGAGCTGTTTTTT.

This clone has just a few counts. The chain has TRBV5-1 and TRBJ2-5, with 11 bases lining up with TRBD2. Germline loops: CDR1 SGHRS, CDR2 YFSETQ. V gave up 6 bases and J gave up 0 bases; unmatched junction bases: 10. The CDR3 is made up of 17 amino acids. The chain's CDR3 is CASTSRKGLADQETQYF. CDR3 sequence (DNA): TGCGCCAGCACATCTCGTAAGGGACTAGCGGACCAAGAGACCCAGTACTTC.

The J gene is TRBJ2-5, the V gene TRBV5-1; D may be TRBD2 (5 bases). The germline V and J ends were trimmed by 3 bases and 3 bases, with 18 bases remaining between them. CDR3 length equals 16 residues. Germline lookup yields CDR1 SGHRS and CDR2 YFSETQ. CDR3 in amino acids: CASSWSGNRMEETQYF. CDR3 coding DNA: TGCGCCAGCAGCTGGTCCGGGAACAGAATGGAAGAGACCCAGTACTTC.

The chain combines TRBV7-2 with TRBJ2-2; TRBD1 aligns across 8 bases. Per the germline V gene, CDR1 is SGHTA and CDR2 is FQGNSA. The CDR3 loop spans 15 amino acids. V lost 6 bases, J lost 4 bases, and 7 bases stayed unmatched. The CDR3: CASSSAGQVTGELFF. For the CDR3, the DNA is TGTGCCAGCAGTTCCGCGGGACAGGTCACCGGGGAGCTGTTTTTT.

V usage is TRBV6-5 and J usage is TRBJ1-1; the match to TRBD1 covers 8 bases. V gave up 6 bases and J gave up 7 bases; unmatched junction bases: 10. Germline V gene lookup returns CDR1 MNHEY and CDR2 SVGAGI. There are 14 residues in the CDR3. For the CDR3, the DNA is TGTGCCAGCAGAGTCGGACAGGGAGAAGGTGAAGCTTTCTTT. Translated: CASRVGQGEGEAFF.

There are a few counts of this clone. The chain joins TRBV30 to TRBJ1-3, with TRBD1 matching 7 bases. The V and J ends lost 5 bases and 0 bases, in that order; junction bases with no gene match: 1. The CDR3 consists of 13 residues. Per the germline V gene, CDR1 is GTSNPN and CDR2 is SVGIG (reference sequence). Here the CDR3 reads CAWGQVSGNTIYF. For the CDR3, the DNA is TGTGCCTGGGGACAGGTCTCTGGAAACACCATATATTTT.

This clone was observed a single time. The chain is built from TRBV15 and TRBJ1-5, with D tentatively TRBD1 (6 bases). The CDR3 contains 17 residues. Germline V gives CDR1 LNHNV, CDR2 YYDKDF (reference sequence). V was trimmed by 0 bases and J by 2 bases, leaving 14 bases between them. CDR3 residues: CATSREGGAVGNQPQHF. The DNA for the CDR3 is TGTGCCACCAGCAGAGAGGGGGGGGCGGTCGGCAATCAGCCCCAGCATTTT.

The genes are TRBV11-3 and TRBJ2-1, with 8 bases aligning to TRBD2. CDR1 is SGHNT and CDR2 is YENEEA in the germline V gene. V shed 5 bases and J 0 bases; nucleotides not matched to a gene: 3. This CDR3 contains 15 residues. The CDR3, as DNA: TGTGCCAGCAGCAGGGCGGGGGGCTCCTACAATGAGCAGTTCTTC. Translating gives CASSRAGGSYNEQFF.

A remark on this clone: A junction boundary mismatches the germline segment, possibly from a read error. The CDR3 nucleotides read TGTGCCAGTAGTGTAGAGGGACTGCCTCGGAATGGCTACACCTTC. This gives the protein CASSVEGLPRNGYTF. The V call is TRBV19, the J call TRBJ1-2; D is possibly TRBD1 (5 bases). Germline values: CDR1 LNHDA, CDR2 SQIVND (reference sequence). The CDR3 totals 15 residues.

The J gene is TRBJ1-1, the V gene TRBV19; tentative D call: TRBD1 (6 bases). CDR1 LNHDA and CDR2 SQIVND come from the germline V gene (reference sequence). This CDR3 contains 17 residues. V lost 10 bases, J lost 0 bases, and 24 bases lay in between. CDR3 nucleotides: TGTGCCACCGTAAACAGCCATAGGGGGAACATGAACACTGAAGCTTTCTTT. Amino acids: CATVNSHRGNMNTEAFF.

The chain joins TRBV5-5 to TRBJ1-2; tentative D call: TRBD1 (5 bases). The V end lost 0 bases, the J end lost 4 bases, and 16 bases lay between the germline ends. The CDR3 is made up of 16 amino acids. The V gene's germline CDR1 is SGHKS and CDR2 YYEKEE (reference sequence). The CDR3 is CASSLEQTVRIYGYTF. CDR3 coding DNA: TGTGCCAGCAGCTTGGAGCAGACAGTGAGAATCTATGGCTACACCTTC.

The V gene is TRBV7-2, the J gene TRBJ1-1; D remains ambiguous. Germline assignment: CDR1 SGHTA and CDR2 FQGNSA. The V gene lost 2 bases and the J gene lost 6 bases, with 16 bases spanning the gap. The CDR3 consists of 15 residues. The CDR3 DNA sequence: TGTGCCAGCAGCTTAAGGAGAACCCCGGAGGCTGAAGCTTTCTTT. Protein product: CASSLRRTPEAEAFF.

The CDR3: CASSRTRTYEQYF. DNA of the CDR3: TGTGCCAGCAGCCGGACTAGAACCTACGAGCAGTACTTC. This rearrangement joins TRBV27 to TRBJ2-7; TRBD2 matches 7 bases. The V gene end was trimmed by 6 bases and the J gene end by 2 bases; junction bases not matched to a gene: 4. Germline loops: CDR1 MNHEY, CDR2 SMNVEV (reference sequence). The CDR3 has 13 amino acids.

The chain employs TRBV28 and TRBJ1-1; 9 positions match TRBD1. The V and J ends lost 5 bases and 4 bases, in that order; junction bases with no gene match: 5. Germline CDR1 and CDR2: MDHEN and SYDVKM. The CDR3 totals 14 residues. The CDR3 loop is CASSGTGKVTEAFF. The CDR3 DNA sequence: TGTGCCAGCAGTGGGACAGGGAAGGTCACTGAAGCTTTCTTT.

This sequence joins TRBV20-1 and TRBJ2-5; 8 positions match TRBD2. Germline CDR1 is DFQATT and CDR2 is SNEGSKA (reference sequence). The CDR3 loop spans 11 amino acids. V was clipped by 3 bases and J by 8 bases; unmatched bases: 2. CDR3: CSASGGGTQYF. The DNA of the CDR3 is TGCAGTGCTAGCGGGGGGGGCACCCAGTACTTC.

The chain uses TRBV29-1 and TRBJ2-1; 8 bases align to TRBD1. The CDR3 runs 13 residues. Unmatched junction bases numbered 5, after V lost 5 bases and J lost 5 bases. Germline values: CDR1 SQVTM, CDR2 ANQGSEA. CDR3 region: CSVPGTGNNEQFF. The CDR3 region has the DNA TGCAGCGTTCCCGGGACAGGTAACAATGAGCAGTTCTTC.

The genes are TRBV27 and TRBJ2-7, with 8 positions matching TRBD1. The CDR3 has 16 residues. The V segment lost 2 bases and the J segment 3 bases; nucleotides outside the gene matches: 9. Germline lookup yields CDR1 MNHEY and CDR2 SMNVEV (reference sequence). CDR3 nucleotides: TGTGCCAGCAGTTTAATCGACAGGACAGGGATCTACGAGCAGTACTTC. It is translated as CASSLIDRTGIYEQYF.

J is TRBJ2-1 and V is TRBV7-9, with TRBD2 matching 15 bases. The CDR3 totals 15 residues. Germline V CDR1 and CDR2: SEHNR, FQNEAQ (reference sequence). The junction had 2 bases not matched to a gene; V was cut back by 5 bases and J by 6 bases. In DNA, the CDR3 is TGTGCCAGCAGCCGGACTAGCGGGGGGGTCAATGAGCAGTTCTTC. Encoded protein: CASSRTSGGVNEQFF.

CDR3 sequence reads: CASSLLAGGHNEQFF. In nucleotides, the CDR3 is TGCGCCAGCAGCTTACTGGCGGGGGGGCACAATGAGCAGTTCTTC. The V call is TRBV4-1, the J call TRBJ2-1; 9 nucleotides agree with TRBD2. Looked up from germline, CDR1 is MGHRA and CDR2 is YSYEKL. The CDR3 consists of 15 residues. J was trimmed by 5 bases and V by 5 bases; bases with no gene match: 7.